This entry lists 27 T cell receptor beta chains sequenced from one sample in a study of OX40 agonist ivuxolimab in advanced cancers. TCRdb's copy holds only in-frame clones and misses some; the assay was immunoSEQ multiplex PCR. Here the sample spans some 130,000 clones, approximately 92% being singletons. The sequences come from CD4+ or CD8+ T cells sorted from blood, collected in a trial of the OX40 agonist ivuxolimab. Every receptor here comes from an adult with an advanced solid tumor such as melanoma, head and neck, liver or kidney cancer.

The chain recombines TRBV14 with TRBJ1-3; D uncertain. The CDR3 is made up of 17 amino acids. Germline CDR1 reads SGHDN; CDR2 reads FVKESK. The V gene lost 5 bases and the J gene lost 0 bases, with 17 bases spanning the gap. The CDR3 DNA follows: TGTGCCAGCAGCACCCGATTAGACCCGTACTCTGGAAACACCATATATTTT. Residues: CASSTRLDPYSGNTIYF.

This chain links TRBV5-1 with TRBJ2-5; a possible D gene is TRBD2 (5 bases). The V end lost 4 bases, the J end lost 4 bases, and 8 bases lay between the germline ends. Germline lookup yields CDR1 SGHRS and CDR2 YFSETQ. The CDR3 covers 12 residues. The chain's CDR3 is CASSQGGETQYF. CDR3 nucleotides: TGCGCCAGCAGCCAAGGAGGAGAGACCCAGTACTTC.

The rearrangement links TRBV7-9 to TRBJ1-4, with 7 bases matching TRBD1. V lost 5 bases to trimming and J lost 8 bases; unmatched junction nucleotides: 14. From germline, CDR1 is SEHNR and CDR2 FQNEAQ (reference sequence). The CDR3 sequence is 16 residues long. CDR3 sequence: CASSPLAGRGPEKLFF. The CDR3 nucleotides are TGTGCCAGCAGCCCCTTGGCGGGAAGGGGGCCGGAAAAACTGTTTTTT.

This clone was seen a handful of times. CDR3 in DNA: TGTGCGGGCGGGGGAGCTAACTATGGCTACACCTTC. Its protein product is CAGGGANYGYTF. The V and J genes are TRBV2 and TRBJ1-2; D possibly corresponds to TRBD1 (5 bases). The germline V gene encodes CDR1 SNHLY and CDR2 FYNNEI. The CDR3 extends over 12 amino acids.

The V call is TRBV7-2, the J call TRBJ2-3, with D unresolved. The V and J ends lost 6 bases and 8 bases respectively, with 9 bases between them. CDR3 length: 11 amino acids. Germline CDR1 is SGHTA and CDR2 is FQGNSA. The CDR3 DNA is TGTGCCAGCAGTGTGGCAGGTACGCAGTATTTT. It codes for CASSVAGTQYF.

This sequence joins TRBV10-3 and TRBJ1-2, with unresolved D. CDR3 length: 13 amino acids. Germline V gene sequence: CDR1 ENHRY, CDR2 SYGVKD. Trimming took 0 bases from V and 8 from J, leaving 10 bases between them. CDR3 amino acids: CAISESGSSGYTF. In DNA form, the CDR3 reads TGTGCCATCAGTGAGTCAGGCAGTTCAGGCTACACCTTC.

The chain combines TRBV25-1 with TRBJ1-1; D call uncertain. The CDR3 has 15 amino acids. CDR1 is MGHDK, CDR2 SYGVNS, per germline. V was cut by 9 bases and J by 10 bases, with 27 bases left in between. The CDR3 loop reads CASSFLDGYLRGAFF. In DNA form, the CDR3 reads TGTGCCAGTTCTTTCCTGGACGGTTACCTAAGAGGAGCTTTCTTT.

This sequence joins TRBV28 and TRBJ1-5; D is undetermined. The germline V gene encodes CDR1 MDHEN and CDR2 SYDVKM. The V and J ends lost 6 bases and 0 bases respectively, with 9 bases between them. The CDR3 loop spans 14 amino acids. The CDR3 DNA is TGTGCCAGCAGCCTCCCGTATAGCAATCAGCCCCAGCATTTT. Its translation is CASSLPYSNQPQHF.

Of note for this clone: A read error may account for a junction end that differs from germline. The chain combines TRBV2 with TRBJ1-1, with D perhaps TRBD1 (6 bases). CDR3 length: 11 residues. Germline V CDR1 and CDR2: SNHLY, FYNNEI. The CDR3 region has the DNA TGTGCCAGCAGTTGGGACACGGAAGCTTTCTTT. Its protein is CASSWDTEAFF.

This chain uses TRBV28 with TRBJ2-1; tentative D call: TRBD2 (7 bases). Trimming pared 6 bases from V and 7 bases from J, leaving 13 bases between. The CDR3 has 13 amino acids. Germline-derived CDR1 and CDR2 are MDHEN and SYDVKM. The CDR3 DNA follows: TGTGCCAGCAGGGGGGGGCCGCGGAATGAGCAGTTCTTC. Protein sequence: CASRGGPRNEQFF.

The chain joins TRBV6-4 to TRBJ1-5, with D unclear. The CDR3 is made up of 14 amino acids. The germline V and J ends were trimmed by 4 bases and 1 base, with 8 bases remaining between them. Germline loops: CDR1 MRHNA, CDR2 SNTAGT. The CDR3 DNA reads TGTGCCAGCAGTGGGTACCGCAGCAATCAGCCCCAGCATTTT. Its translation is CASSGYRSNQPQHF.

The genes are TRBV10-2 and TRBJ2-3; 7 bases line up with TRBD2. There are 15 residues in the CDR3. The germline CDR1 and CDR2 sequences are WSHSY and SAAADI. Germline trimming cut 3 bases from V and 2 bases from J; bases unmatched to any gene: 5. The CDR3, as DNA: TGCGCCAGCAGTGATACTGGACTAGTCACAGATACGCAGTATTTT. It codes for CASSDTGLVTDTQYF.

On this clone itself: At one end, the junction sequence differs from germline, possibly due to a read error. This chain links TRBV7-3 with TRBJ2-6; D is perhaps TRBD1 (6 bases). Germline CDR1 is SGHTA and CDR2 is FQGTGA. The CDR3 has 16 residues. The CDR3 protein is CASSLTPTGGANVLTF. As DNA, the CDR3 is TGTGCCAGCAGCCTAACACCGACAGGTGGGGCCAACGTCCTGACTTTC.

The V and J genes are TRBV28 and TRBJ1-2; D possibly corresponds to TRBD1 (5 bases). The CDR3 has 13 residues. Germline V lookup: CDR1 MDHEN, CDR2 SYDVKM. V was trimmed by 7 bases and J by 4 bases, leaving 13 bases between them. The CDR3 DNA reads TGTGCCAGCACCTGGGGGGGAGGCTATGGCTACACCTTC. Translated, it gives CASTWGGGYGYTF.

J is TRBJ1-6 and V is TRBV5-1; 8 bases align to TRBD1. The CDR3 is 13 amino acids. CDR1 and CDR2 from the germline V gene are SGHRS and YFSETQ. V lost 6 bases and J lost 7; bases outside the gene matches: 3. CDR3 protein: CASTWDRNSPLHF. DNA for the CDR3: TGCGCCAGCACCTGGGACAGGAATTCACCCCTCCACTTT.

The chain has TRBV29-1 and TRBJ2-7; perhaps D is TRBD1 or TRBD2 (5 bases each). The CDR3 totals 13 residues. Germline V gives CDR1 SQVTM, CDR2 ANQGSEA. Trimming cost V 4 bases and J 7 bases, with 17 bases left between them. The CDR3 nucleotides are TGCAGCGTTGCGGGGACGCCCCCGGCGGAGCAGTACTTC. Its protein is CSVAGTPPAEQYF.

The chain is built from TRBV28 and TRBJ1-2, with a weak D call TRBD1 (5 bases). Germline CDR1 and CDR2: MDHEN and SYDVKM. V lost 1 base and J lost 1, with 13 bases in between. This CDR3 contains 16 residues. The CDR3, as DNA: TGTGCCAGCAGTTTATACGATCAGGGAGGTAACTATGGCTACACCTTC. Translating it yields CASSLYDQGGNYGYTF.

The CDR3 nucleotides are TGCGCCAGCAGTCAAAACGACAGGGGCAATCAGCCCCAGCATTTT. This translates into CASSQNDRGNQPQHF. This chain joins TRBV4-3 and TRBJ1-5, with 7 bases identical to TRBD1. V trimming: 6 bases; J trimming: 2 bases; junction bases outside the gene matches: 7. Germline CDR1 reads LGHNA; CDR2 reads YSLEER. This CDR3 region has 15 residues.

V gene TRBV30 combines with J gene TRBJ1-2, with TRBD1 identical over 8 bases. The germline CDR1 and CDR2 sequences are GTSNPN and SVGIG (reference sequence). Trimming removed 3 bases from V and 2 bases from J; junction bases left unmatched: 8. This CDR3 comprises 15 residues. The CDR3 region is CAWSAGDRRNYGYTF. The CDR3 region has the DNA TGTGCCTGGAGCGCCGGGGACAGGCGGAACTATGGCTACACCTTC.

V and J are TRBV7-9 and TRBJ2-3; no clear D. Trimming removed 6 bases from V and 4 bases from J, with 11 bases in between. The CDR3 runs 13 residues. The germline CDR1 and CDR2 sequences are SEHNR and FQNEAQ (reference sequence). The CDR3 nucleotides read TGTGCCAGCAGTCGAGACCCGGCAGATACGCAGTATTTT. It specifies CASSRDPADTQYF.

This chain uses TRBV11-2 with TRBJ2-2, with a possible D match to TRBD1 (6 bases). The germline V and J ends were trimmed by 5 bases and 2 bases, with 15 bases remaining between them. The V gene's germline CDR1 is SGHAT and CDR2 FQNNGV. The CDR3 is 16 amino acids. The CDR3 is CASSPVQGPNTGELFF. DNA for the CDR3: TGTGCCAGCAGCCCCGTCCAGGGGCCTAACACCGGGGAGCTGTTTTTT.

This clone was observed once. CDR3 region: CASSLERTGDSYGYTF. The CDR3 bases are TGTGCCAGCAGTTTAGAAAGGACAGGGGACTCCTATGGCTACACCTTC. This rearrangement joins TRBV28 to TRBJ1-2, with 9 nucleotides matching TRBD1. The germline V gene has CDR1 MDHEN and CDR2 SYDVKM. Trimming cost V 2 bases and J 4 bases; bases outside gene matches: 8. The CDR3 is made up of 16 amino acids.

V and J are TRBV6-4 and TRBJ1-2; TRBD1 matches 8 bases. The CDR3 consists of 13 residues. Germline loops: CDR1 MRHNA, CDR2 SNTAGT. Germline trimming cut 6 bases from V and 6 bases from J; bases unmatched to any gene: 6. The CDR3 DNA follows: TGTGCCAGCAGCCCCCAGGGGGCTAATGGCTACACCTTC. It specifies CASSPQGANGYTF.

V gene TRBV30 combines with J gene TRBJ2-3, with D perhaps TRBD1 (6 bases). This CDR3 is 14 amino acids long. The V gene's germline CDR1 is GTSNPN and CDR2 SVGIG (reference sequence). Trimming cost V 2 bases and J 1 base, with 10 bases left between them. Here the CDR3 reads CAWSSGAGTDTQYF. CDR3 coding DNA: TGTGCCTGGAGTTCAGGGGCAGGCACAGATACGCAGTATTTT.

This rearrangement joins TRBV6-5 to TRBJ2-2, with D tentatively TRBD1 or TRBD2 (5 bases each). In germline, CDR1 is MNHEY, CDR2 SVGAGI. The length of the CDR3 is 15 residues. The V end lost 7 bases, the J end lost 6 bases, and 18 bases lay between the germline ends. CDR3 protein: CASTHGAGIAGELFF. The CDR3 DNA reads TGTGCCAGCACCCACGGGGCGGGTATAGCCGGGGAGCTGTTTTTT.

CDR3 amino acids: CASSPAPGTRQETQYF. CDR3 nucleotides: TGTGCCAGCTCACCCGCACCCGGGACTAGGCAAGAGACCCAGTACTTC. The rearrangement uses TRBV18 and TRBJ2-5, with 8 bases aligning to TRBD2. The CDR3 is 16 amino acids. In germline, CDR1 is KGHSH, CDR2 LQKENI. V trimming: 3 bases; J trimming: 2 bases; junction bases outside the gene matches: 8.

As regards this clone: Other nucleotide sequences in the sample specify the same CDR3. The CDR3, as DNA: TGTGCCAGCAGCTTAGTAGGGGGGGAGGGCTACACCTTC. Encoded protein: CASSLVGGEGYTF. V gene TRBV5-6 combines with J gene TRBJ1-2, with D possibly matching TRBD1 (6 bases). The V and J ends lost 2 bases and 8 bases respectively, with 13 bases between them. In germline, CDR1 is SGHDT, CDR2 YYEEEE. The CDR3 is 13 amino acids. The full variable domain, with the rest looked up from reference TRBV5-6 and TRBJ1-2, is DAGVTQSPTHLIKTRGQQVTLRCSPKSGHDTVSWYQQALGQGPQFIFQYYEEEERQRGNFPDRFSGHQFPNYSSELNVNALLLGDSALYLCASSLVGGEGYTFGSGTRLTVV.